What follows are 27 T cell receptor beta chains derived from one specimen sequenced in a study of blood T cells in healthy people across ages. Primers used in a second PCR of about 7 to 12 cycles were a sample-barcoded 5' primer and a J-beta primer mix. Each CDR3 protein is one row after TCRdb ran MiXCR on the 5' RACE reads. The sample shows approximately 1.5 million distinct CDR3 sequences, roughly 30% of them seen only once. The sample taken for sequencing was blood. These receptors all come from a woman in her thirties in good health.

The chain couples TRBV5-1 to TRBJ2-1; 12 bases agree with TRBD2. Trimming removed 3 bases from V and 15 bases from J; junction bases left unmatched: 16. The CDR3 contains 16 residues. Germline CDR1 is SGHRS and CDR2 is YFSETQ. The CDR3: CASSWSSGGADLWPFF. The DNA for the CDR3 is TGCGCCAGCAGCTGGTCTAGCGGGGGGGCCGATTTATGGCCGTTCTTC.

The V call is TRBV15, the J call TRBJ2-7; 10 nucleotides match TRBD2. The CDR3 is made up of 16 amino acids. Germline values: CDR1 LNHNV, CDR2 YYDKDF (reference sequence). The J segment lost 4 bases and the V segment lost 0 bases, leaving 6 bases of the junction unmatched. CDR3 sequence reads: CATSRESSGGAYEQYF. The CDR3 coding sequence is TGTGCCACCAGCAGAGAATCCAGCGGGGGGGCGTACGAGCAGTACTTC.

The chain links TRBV21-1 to TRBJ2-3; TRBD1, the table's D call, lacks a check against the DNA. TRBV21-1 has pseudogene status. The CDR3 totals 16 residues. The CDR3 sequence: CASSKGQRGSTDTQYF. CDR3 coding DNA: TGTGCCAGCAGCAAAGGTCAGAGGGGAAGCACAGATACGCAGTATTTT.

This clonotype appeared a few times. V is TRBV30 and J is TRBJ2-1, with TRBD2 identical over 11 bases. The CDR3 extends over 16 amino acids. The trim removed 5 bases at V and 5 bases at J, leaving 11 bases unmatched. The germline gives CDR1 GTSNPN, CDR2 SVGIG (reference sequence). As DNA, the CDR3 is TGTGCCTGGGCCCCCTGGGTTAGCGGGAGGGACAATGAGCAGTTCTTC. Translated: CAWAPWVSGRDNEQFF.

A single count supports this clonotype. The chain couples TRBV24-1 to TRBJ2-5; weak D call: TRBD2 (6 bases). Trimming took off 3 bases at V and 4 bases at J, with 14 bases between the two ends. The V gene's germline CDR1 is KGHDR and CDR2 SFDVKD. This CDR3 spans 15 amino acids. This CDR3 is CATSDGGGMLETQYF. The DNA of the CDR3 is TGTGCCACCAGTGATGGTGGCGGGATGTTAGAGACCCAGTACTTC.

The chain has TRBV3-1 and TRBJ1-4; D possibly corresponds to TRBD1 (6 bases). The germline V gene has CDR1 LGHDT and CDR2 YNNKEL (reference sequence). V was trimmed by 0 bases and J by 0 bases, leaving 14 bases between them. The CDR3 is 18 amino acids. The CDR3 coding sequence is TGTGCCAGCAGCCAAGATCCTCTGAGGGGGGCAACTAATGAAAAACTGTTTTTT. Its translation: CASSQDPLRGATNEKLFF.

This clonotype was seen repeatedly, ten times or more. The CDR3 nucleotides read TGTGCCAGCAGCCTCACGGGACAGCCCAATCAGCCCCAGCATTTT. Translated: CASSLTGQPNQPQHF. V and J are TRBV11-2 and TRBJ1-5, with 7 bases aligning to TRBD1. CDR1 and CDR2 (germline): SGHAT, FQNNGV. The CDR3 runs to 15 residues. V lost 5 bases and J lost 3; bases outside the gene matches: 7. The variable domain in full, completed from reference TRBV11-2 and TRBJ1-5, reads EAGVAQSPRYKIIEKRQSVAFWCNPISGHATLYWYQQILGQGPKLLIQFQNNGVVDDSQLPKDRFSAERLKGVDSTLKIQPAKLEDSAVYLCASSLTGQPNQPQHFGDGTRLSIL.

This clonotype was seen repeatedly, ten times or more. The V call is TRBV27, the J call TRBJ2-3; D not resolved. V was shortened by 3 bases and J by 1 base, with 14 bases between the two germline ends. There are 16 residues in the CDR3. CDR1 is MNHEY and CDR2 is SMNVEV in the germline V gene (reference sequence). CDR3 protein: CASSFAARRRTDTQYF. CDR3 DNA: TGTGCCAGCAGTTTTGCTGCGAGGCGGCGCACAGATACGCAGTATTTT.

This clonotype appeared a few times. The chain uses TRBV20-1 and TRBJ2-7; D may be TRBD2 (5 bases). The V gene lost 1 base and the J gene lost 6 bases, with 13 bases spanning the gap. The CDR3 has 13 residues. The germline V gene has CDR1 DFQATT and CDR2 SNEGSKA (reference sequence). In DNA, the CDR3 is TGCAGTGCTAGAGGGGTAGTAGGAGGCGAGCAGTACTTC. Translated, it gives CSARGVVGGEQYF.

The chain recombines TRBV7-9 with TRBJ2-3, with 13 bases fitting TRBD2. The CDR3 spans 15 residues. CDR1 and CDR2 from the germline V gene are SEHNR and FQNEAQ (reference sequence). With V trimmed by 3 bases and J by 5 bases, 2 bases remained unmatched. The chain's CDR3 is CASSFGTSGIDTQYF. DNA for the CDR3: TGTGCCAGCAGCTTCGGGACTAGCGGGATAGATACGCAGTATTTT.

The chain is built from TRBV14 and TRBJ2-2; D might be TRBD1 (5 bases). V was trimmed by 2 bases and J by 5 bases, leaving 12 bases between them. Per the germline V gene, CDR1 is SGHDN and CDR2 is FVKESK. This CDR3 is built from 15 residues. In nucleotides, the CDR3 is TGTGCCAGCAGCCAATACGAACAGGCAACCGGGGAGCTGTTTTTT. It translates to CASSQYEQATGELFF.

In its sample, this clonotype was seen many times. The CDR3 spells CASSFLRTGFEYF. The CDR3 region has the DNA TGTGCCAGCAGTTTTCTTCGGACAGGGTTTGAGTACTTC. The chain links TRBV28 to TRBJ2-7, with 8 nucleotides matching TRBD1. CDR1 MDHEN and CDR2 SYDVKM come from the germline V gene. This CDR3 comprises 13 residues. After removal of 3 bases from V and 11 bases from J, the junction contained 9 bases not matched to a gene.

The chain couples TRBV15 to TRBJ2-7; D gene unclear. Germline CDR1 is LNHNV and CDR2 is YYDKDF (reference sequence). Trimming left V 0 bases short and J 0 bases short, with 9 bases between. This CDR3 spans 15 amino acids. For the CDR3, the DNA is TGTGCCACCAGCAGAGATCGGTGGAGCTCCTACGAGCAGTACTTC. Protein product: CATSRDRWSSYEQYF. Full variable domain (missing parts from reference TRBV15 and TRBJ2-7): DAMVIQNPRYQVTQFGKPVTLSCSQTLNHNVMYWYQQKSSQAPKLLFHYYDKDFNNEADTPDNFQSRRPNTSFCFLDIRSPGLGDTAMYLCATSRDRWSSYEQYFGPGTRLTVT.

This clonotype was detected a few times. The chain is built from TRBV11-2 and TRBJ1-6, with a weak D call TRBD1 (6 bases). Germline CDR1 is SGHAT and CDR2 is FQNNGV. The CDR3 is made up of 15 amino acids. V lost 6 bases and J lost 9, with 18 bases in between. CDR3 sequence (DNA): TGTGCCAGCAGTGTAGCGGGGGCACCTAGTTCACCCCTCCACTTT. Translating gives CASSVAGAPSSPLHF.

The J gene is TRBJ1-6, the V gene TRBV4-1; no clear D. The V and J ends lost 0 bases and 9 bases respectively, with 12 bases between them. This CDR3 contains 15 residues. Germline V gives CDR1 MGHRA, CDR2 YSYEKL. CDR3 DNA: TGCGCCAGCAGCCAAGATTTTCCAGTCCCTTCACCCCTCCACTTT. The encoded protein is CASSQDFPVPSPLHF.

Here the CDR3 reads CASSSGQGGNYGYTF. The CDR3 DNA reads as TGCGCCAGCAGCTCCGGACAGGGCGGAAACTATGGCTACACCTTC. This sequence joins TRBV5-1 and TRBJ1-2; TRBD1 matches at 8 bases. V lost 3 bases to trimming and J lost 2 bases; unmatched junction nucleotides: 6. The germline gives CDR1 SGHRS, CDR2 YFSETQ. CDR3 size: 15 residues.

This clonotype showed up just a few times. This chain uses TRBV7-3 with TRBJ2-5, with 9 bases matching TRBD2. The CDR3 sequence is 16 residues long. The V gene's germline CDR1 is SGHTA and CDR2 FQGTGA. With V trimmed by 2 bases and J by 4 bases, 8 bases remained unmatched. The CDR3 sequence: CASSLSASGNPETQYF. The CDR3 bases are TGTGCCAGCAGCTTATCGGCTAGCGGGAATCCAGAGACCCAGTACTTC. Using reference TRBV7-3 and TRBJ2-5 for the parts outside the CDR3, the full variable domain is GAGVSQTPSNKVTEKGKYVELRCDPISGHTALYWYRQSLGQGPEFLIYFQGTGAADDSGLPNDRFFAVRPEGSVSTLKIQRTERGDSAVYLCASSLSASGNPETQYFGPGTRLLVL.

This chain links TRBV6-1 with TRBJ1-2; perhaps TRBD1 as D (6 bases). The CDR3 consists of 12 residues. Trimming stripped 8 bases from V and 6 bases from J, with 13 bases between. Germline values: CDR1 MNHNS, CDR2 SASEGT. The CDR3 region is CASSTGWNGYTF. In DNA form, the CDR3 reads TGTGCCAGCTCGACAGGTTGGAATGGCTACACCTTC.

This clonotype was counted between two and nine times. The chain links TRBV20-1 to TRBJ2-7; 9 bases are a match to TRBD2. Germline loops: CDR1 DFQATT, CDR2 SNEGSKA (reference sequence). Trimming removed 1 base from V and 9 bases from J; junction bases left unmatched: 16. The CDR3 is 16 residues long. This CDR3 is CSARGGASGATMGQYF. CDR3 sequence (DNA): TGCAGTGCTAGAGGAGGGGCTAGCGGGGCAACAATGGGGCAGTACTTC.

The rearrangement links TRBV15 to TRBJ2-2, with a possible D match to TRBD1 (6 bases). Germline loops: CDR1 LNHNV, CDR2 YYDKDF (reference sequence). The CDR3 spans 16 residues. The ends were cut back, 2 bases at V and 6 bases at J, with 16 bases in the middle. The CDR3 reads CATSRSPGRGPGELFF. The CDR3 nucleotides are TGTGCCACCAGCAGATCCCCAGGCAGGGGACCCGGGGAGCTGTTTTTT.

This sequence joins TRBV5-1 and TRBJ2-5, with 9 nucleotides matching TRBD1. The germline V gene encodes CDR1 SGHRS and CDR2 YFSETQ. The CDR3 length is 15 residues. V lost 4 bases to trimming and J lost 11 bases; unmatched junction nucleotides: 15. The CDR3 bases are TGCGCCAGCAGCCCAGGGACAGGGTATAACAATGAGCAGTACTTC. Encoded protein: CASSPGTGYNNEQYF.

V gene TRBV21-1 combines with J gene TRBJ2-3; the table gives TRBD2 as D, unverified against the DNA. TRBV21-1 is designated a pseudogene. The CDR3 length is 15 residues. For the CDR3, the DNA is TGTGCCAGCAGCAAAGGCGGCCGTTGGAGGCATACGCAGTATTTT. Protein product: CASSKGGRWRHTQYF.

This chain links TRBV28 with TRBJ2-5; the D gene is possibly TRBD1 (8 bases). Deletions cut 7 bases from V and 11 bases from J, with 35 bases between. Germline-derived CDR1 and CDR2 are MDHEN and SYDVKM. The CDR3 runs to 18 residues. This chain's CDR3 is CASNYGQGRDYTPGEQYF. The DNA for the CDR3 is TGTGCCAGCAACTACGGACAGGGTCGGGACTATACTCCCGGTGAGCAGTACTTC. Complete variable domain (other parts from reference TRBV28 and TRBJ2-5): DVKVTQSSRYLVKRTGEKVFLECVQDMDHENMFWYRQDPGLGLRLIYFSYDVKMKEKGDIPEGYSVSREKKERFSLILESASTNQTSMYLCASNYGQGRDYTPGEQYFGPGTRLLVL.

The rearrangement uses TRBV4-1 and TRBJ1-1, with D perhaps matching TRBD1 (5 bases). This CDR3 contains 15 residues. Germline CDR1 reads MGHRA; CDR2 reads YSYEKL. Trimming took off 0 bases at V and 6 bases at J, with 14 bases between the two ends. The CDR3 here is CASSQDWGGEAEAFF. The CDR3 bases are TGCGCCAGCAGCCAAGATTGGGGGGGGGAGGCTGAAGCTTTCTTT.

The chain has TRBV7-8 and TRBJ1-5, with D possibly TRBD1 on 5 matching bases. The germline V gene encodes CDR1 SGHVS and CDR2 FQNEAQ. Trimming stripped 5 bases from V and 4 bases from J, with 15 bases between. This CDR3 has 15 residues. CDR3 sequence reads: CASSLQGKQNQPQHF. The DNA for the CDR3 is TGTGCCAGCAGCCTCCAGGGCAAGCAAAATCAGCCCCAGCATTTT.

This clonotype was picked up a small number of times. The genes are TRBV20-1 and TRBJ1-5; possible D gene TRBD1, 5 bases. The CDR3 covers 15 residues. CDR1 DFQATT and CDR2 SNEGSKA come from the germline V gene (reference sequence). With 1 base removed from V and 0 bases from J, the gap between germline ends came to 10 bases. The CDR3, as DNA: TGCAGTGCTAGAGCGGAGGGGTATAGCAATCAGCCCCAGCATTTT. It is translated as CSARAEGYSNQPQHF.

V and J are TRBV6-1 and TRBJ1-2, with D tentatively TRBD1 (5 bases). The CDR3 spans 15 residues. Trimming pared 2 bases from V and 8 bases from J, leaving 18 bases between. Per germline, CDR1 MNHNS and CDR2 SASEGT. The CDR3 sequence is CASSEPGARLIGYTF. The DNA of the CDR3 is TGTGCCAGCAGTGAACCTGGGGCACGCCTAATAGGCTACACCTTC.